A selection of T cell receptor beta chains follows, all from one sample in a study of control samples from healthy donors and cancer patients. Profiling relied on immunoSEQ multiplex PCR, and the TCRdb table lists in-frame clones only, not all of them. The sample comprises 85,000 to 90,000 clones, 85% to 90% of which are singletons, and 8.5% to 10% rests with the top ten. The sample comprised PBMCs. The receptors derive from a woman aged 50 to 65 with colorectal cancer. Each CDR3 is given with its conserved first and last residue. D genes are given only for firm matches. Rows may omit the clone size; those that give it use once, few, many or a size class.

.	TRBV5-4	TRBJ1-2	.	TGTGCCAGCAGCTTGGGAGGGCAGAAAGACTATGGCTACACCTTC	CASSLGGQKDYGYTF
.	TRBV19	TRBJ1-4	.	TGTGCCAGTACCGGGACACCAACTAATGAAAAACTGTTTTTT	CASTGTPTNEKLFF
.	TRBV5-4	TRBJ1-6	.	TGTGCCAGCAGCTCCGGGACGCTTTCACCCCTCCACTTT	CASSSGTLSPLHF
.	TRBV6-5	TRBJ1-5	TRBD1	TGTGCCAGCAATACCCCAGGGGGCGGAAATCAGCCCCAGCATTTT	CASNTPGGGNQPQHF
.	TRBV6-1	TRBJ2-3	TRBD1	TGTGCCAGCAGTGAAGTGTGGACAGGGGTTGATACGCAGTATTTT	CASSEVWTGVDTQYF
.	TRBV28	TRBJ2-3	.	TGTGCCAGCAGTTCGAACACAGATACGCAGTATTTT	CASSSNTDTQYF
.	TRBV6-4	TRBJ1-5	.	TGTGCCAGCAGGCTAGCCCCAGACAGGCCCCAGCATTTT	CASRLAPDRPQHF
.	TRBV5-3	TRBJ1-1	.	TGTGCCAGAAGCCGCCCGGCGGGGAGGGGCATGAACACTGAAGCTTTCTTT	CARSRPAGRGMNTEAFF
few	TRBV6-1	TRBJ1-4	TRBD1	TGTGCCAGCAGTGAGACAGGGTGGAATGAAAAACTGTTTTTT	CASSETGWNEKLFF
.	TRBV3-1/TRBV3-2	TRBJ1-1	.	TGTGCCAGCAGCCTCTCGTGGGACACTGAAGCTTTCTTT	CASSLSWDTEAFF
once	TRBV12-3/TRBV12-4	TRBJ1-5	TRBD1	TGTGCCAGCAGTCCACAGGGGAACCAGCCCCAGCATTTT	CASSPQGNQPQHF
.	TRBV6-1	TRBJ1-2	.	TGTGCCAGCAGTGAAGCTTGGGTTTCTAACTATGGCTACACCTTC	CASSEAWVSNYGYTF
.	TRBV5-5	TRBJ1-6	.	TGTGCCAGCAGCTTGTGGGGTCCTCATTCACCCCTCCACTTT	CASSLWGPHSPLHF
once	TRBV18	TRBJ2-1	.	TGTGCCAGCTCAGGGAACTGGGTGGGCAACCCCCTCGATGAGCAGTTCTTC	CASSGNWVGNPLDEQFF
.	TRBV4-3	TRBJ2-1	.	TGCGCCAGCAGCCAGGGACTCCCAACGGACAATGAGCAGTTCTTC	CASSQGLPTDNEQFF
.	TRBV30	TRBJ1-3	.	TGTGCCTGGAGTACAGGATTCTCTGGAAACACCATATATTTT	CAWSTGFSGNTIYF
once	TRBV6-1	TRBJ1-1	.	TGTGCCAGCAGTGAAGGGTATGCGGGGGCTAGTGAAGCTTTCTTT	CASSEGYAGASEAFF
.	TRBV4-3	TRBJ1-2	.	TGCGCCAGCAGCCAAGACCGGGCTCTGGGTGGCTACACCTTC	CASSQDRALGGYTF
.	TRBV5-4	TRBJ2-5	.	TGTGCCAGCAGCTTATTGGGAGAGACCCAGTACTTC	CASSLLGETQYF
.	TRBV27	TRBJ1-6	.	TGTGCCAGCAGTTTATCCACCCAGGGAGATTCACCCCTCCACTTT	CASSLSTQGDSPLHF
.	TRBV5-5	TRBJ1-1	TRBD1	TGTGCCAGCAGCTTGGTACTACCGGACAGGGGGCAGGTTGAAGCTTTCTTT	CASSLVLPDRGQVEAFF
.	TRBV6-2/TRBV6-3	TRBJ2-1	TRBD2	TGTGCCAGCAGCGCACGCGGACTAGCGGGGGTAAGCTCCTACAATGAGCAGTTCTTC	CASSARGLAGVSSYNEQFF
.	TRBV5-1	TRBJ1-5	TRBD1	TGCGCCAGCAGCCCGGGACAGGCCGAAAATCAGCCCCAGCATTTT	CASSPGQAENQPQHF
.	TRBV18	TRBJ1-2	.	TGTGCCAGCTCACCTCGTCAGGTTAACTATGGCTACACCTTC	CASSPRQVNYGYTF
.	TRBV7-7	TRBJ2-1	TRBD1	TGTGCCAGCAGCCCTGACAGGGGTGGTGGGAATGAGCAGTTCTTC	CASSPDRGGGNEQFF
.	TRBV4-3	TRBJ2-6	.	TGCGCCAGCAGCCAAGATCCGGGGGCCGGGGCCAACGTCCTGACTTTC	CASSQDPGAGANVLTF
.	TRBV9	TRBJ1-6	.	TGTGCCAGCAGCGTAGGGGGAAGTAATTCACCCCTCCACTTT	CASSVGGSNSPLHF
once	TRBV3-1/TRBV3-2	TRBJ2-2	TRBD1	TGTGCCAGCAGCCATAATCAGGGGGCTGACGGGGAGCTGTTTTTT	CASSHNQGADGELFF
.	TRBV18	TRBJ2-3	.	TGTGCCAGCTCACCAGCCGGTACAGATACGCAGTATTTT	CASSPAGTDTQYF
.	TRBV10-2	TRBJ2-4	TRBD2	TGCGCCACCTCGACTAGCGGGGGCATTCAGTACTTC	CATSTSGGIQYF
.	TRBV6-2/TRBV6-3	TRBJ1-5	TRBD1	TGTGCCAGCAGTTACCTGACAGGGGGCAATCAGCCCCAGCATTTT	CASSYLTGGNQPQHF
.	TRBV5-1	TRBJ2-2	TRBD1	TGCGCCAGCAGAGTAGCAGGGGGTACAGGGGAGCTGTTTTTT	CASRVAGGTGELFF
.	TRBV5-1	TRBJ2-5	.	TGCGCCAGCAGCTCCCGGGAGGCGGGGGCCGAGACCCAGTACTTC	CASSSREAGAETQYF
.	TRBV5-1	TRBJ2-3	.	TGCGCCAGCAGCAAACCCACGGATACGCAGTATTTT	CASSKPTDTQYF
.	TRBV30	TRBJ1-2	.	TGTGCCTGGAAACAGGATGGAAACTATGGCTACACCTTC	CAWKQDGNYGYTF
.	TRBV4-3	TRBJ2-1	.	TGCGCCAGCAGCCAAGAAAACTACAATGAGCAGTTCTTC	CASSQENYNEQFF
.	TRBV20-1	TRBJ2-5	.	TGCAGCGGGGGTTTGGAGACCCAGTACTTC	CSGGLETQYF
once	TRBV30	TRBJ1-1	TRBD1	TGTGCCTGGGTCCGGACAGGGGGGTTCATGAACACTGAAGCTTTCTTT	CAWVRTGGFMNTEAFF
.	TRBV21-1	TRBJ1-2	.	TGTGCCAGCAGCAAAGGGCCGTGTGGGCCCTTCTATGGCTACACCTTC	CASSKGPCGPFYGYTF
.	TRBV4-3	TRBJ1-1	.	TGCGCCAGCAGCCAAGAATACGTGAACACTGAAGCTTTCTTT	CASSQEYVNTEAFF
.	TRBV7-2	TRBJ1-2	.	TGTGCCAGCAGCTTAGGGCATGGCTACACCTTC	CASSLGHGYTF
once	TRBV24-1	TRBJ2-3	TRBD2	TGTGCCACCAGTGATTTGACTAGCGGGGCCTTAGGGAGTACGCAGTATTTT	CATSDLTSGALGSTQYF
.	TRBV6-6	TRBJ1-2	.	TGTGCCAGCAGTTCCCGGACAGATGGCTACACCTTC	CASSSRTDGYTF
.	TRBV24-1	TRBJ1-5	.	TGTGCCACCAGTGAGGGGACATTCAACAATCAGCCCCAGCATTTT	CATSEGTFNNQPQHF
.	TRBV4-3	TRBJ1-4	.	TGCGCCAGCAGCCGAGCAAAGGGAGATGAAAAACTGTTTTTT	CASSRAKGDEKLFF
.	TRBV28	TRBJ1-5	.	TGTGCCAGCAGTTCTCCTTGGACACAATATAGCAATCAGCCCCAGCATTTT	CASSSPWTQYSNQPQHF
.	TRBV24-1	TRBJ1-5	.	TGTGCCACCAGTGATGTGCGGGGTGGGGGCCAGCCCCAGCATTTT	CATSDVRGGGQPQHF
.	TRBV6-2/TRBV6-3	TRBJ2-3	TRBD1	TGTGCCAGCAGTTACTGGGGACAGGGCTCAGATACGCAGTATTTT	CASSYWGQGSDTQYF
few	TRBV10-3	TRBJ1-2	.	TGTGCCATCAGTGAAGGCATGATGGATGGCTACACCTTC	CAISEGMMDGYTF
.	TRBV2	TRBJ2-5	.	TGTGCCAGCAGTGAAAGGCGGCAAGAGACCCAGTACTTC	CASSERRQETQYF
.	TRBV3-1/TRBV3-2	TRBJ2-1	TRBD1	TGTGCCAGCAGCCAAGATCTGGGGACAGGGTACAATGAGCAGTTCTTC	CASSQDLGTGYNEQFF
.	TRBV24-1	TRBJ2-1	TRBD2	TGTGCCACCAGTGACTCGGGACTACTTTCCTACAATGAGCAGTTCTTC	CATSDSGLLSYNEQFF
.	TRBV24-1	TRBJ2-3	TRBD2	TGTGCCACCAGTGATTACGCGGGGGCAGATACGCAGTATTTT	CATSDYAGADTQYF
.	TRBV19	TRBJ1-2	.	TGTGCCAGTAGTATCCTGACAGCTAACTATGGCTACACCTTC	CASSILTANYGYTF
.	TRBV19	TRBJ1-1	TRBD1	TGTGCCAGTATGGATCCCAGGGGGCAATGGGGGACTGAAGCTTTCTTT	CASMDPRGQWGTEAFF
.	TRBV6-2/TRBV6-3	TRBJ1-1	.	TGTGCCAGCAGTAGCCCCCTGAACACTGAAGCTTTCTTT	CASSSPLNTEAFF
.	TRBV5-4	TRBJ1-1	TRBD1	TGTGCCAGCAGCTTACTACAGGGGGCTGGAAGCACTGAAGCTTTCTTT	CASSLLQGAGSTEAFF
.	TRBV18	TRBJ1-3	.	TGTGCCAGCTCGAAAACGGGACCTCCAATTGGAAACACCATATATTTT	CASSKTGPPIGNTIYF